What follows describes a single TCR beta chain. Its cognate antigen is unknown. Collection occurred without any documented infections or immune events in donors. These data are taken from a study of identifying expanded T cells in peripheral blood. Study-level results: Differentially abundant clones: roughly 1.3 between replicates, about 17 at around 14 days, around 20 at four. Two-week clone count variance significantly increased as total template count grew.

The protocol was immunoSEQ multiplex PCR, while the TCRdb copy is restricted to in-frame clones and leaves out a portion. Among under 110,000 clones listed, around 90% were seen once. Trimming took off 4 bases at V and 4 bases at J, with 26 bases between the two ends. The germline V gene encodes CDR1 SGHDT and CDR2 YYEEEE. The CDR3 covers 19 residues. The clonotype was recovered from a person aged 18-69 years in good health. The genes are TRBV5-6 and TRBJ2-2; D is perhaps TRBD2 (5 bases). Sequencing was performed on blood. The CDR3 nucleotides are TGTGCCAGCAGCCTCCTCAGGCAAGGGAGCGAGGTCGTCACCGGGGAGCTGTTTTTT. It is translated as CASSLLRQGSEVVTGELFF.